This paragraph covers one TCR beta chain sequence. The CDR3 extends over 16 amino acids. Germline loops: CDR1 SGHDT, CDR2 YYEEEE. V shed 4 bases and J shed 2 bases, with 16 bases lying between them. This sample stems from a study of cytomegalovirus exposure and HLA in healthy donors. PCR primers comprised 60 Vbeta and 13 Jbeta primers. Libraries were prepared by immunoSEQ multiplex PCR; TCRdb keeps only in-frame clonotypes and omits some of them. This sample has approximately 190,000 clones, with approximately 80% found just once. The TCR was taken from a man aged 40-55 years in good health and CMV-seropositive. What was sequenced was PBMCs. The chain links TRBV5-6 to TRBJ1-5; the D gene is possibly TRBD1 (5 bases). CDR3 region: CASSQNRILGNQPQHF. CDR3 nucleotides: TGTGCCAGCAGCCAAAACAGGATTTTGGGCAATCAGCCCCAGCATTTT.